This TCR beta chain was profiled in a study of cytomegalovirus exposure and HLA in healthy donors. Study conclusions and caveats: Sequencing likely produced, as an artifact, a cluster of highly shared sequence variants. Reported findings show TCR beta sequences accurately forecast HLA-A and HLA-B alleles in most subjects. A previous analysis found most TCR beta V segments productive roughly 90% or roughly 30% of the time. Later analysis associated a missense DCLRE1C variant with TCR beta V- and J-gene trimming.

Concerning this clone: Its antigen is as yet unknown.

This PCR relied on a set of 60 Vbeta primers and 13 Jbeta primers. TCRdb's copy holds only in-frame clones and misses some; the assay was immunoSEQ multiplex PCR. The table lists roughly 180,000 clones, roughly 82% of them singletons, with around 1.2% in the top ten. CDR3 length: 15 residues. J was trimmed by 6 bases and V by 6 bases; bases with no gene match: 9. The germline V gene encodes CDR1 MNHEY and CDR2 SVGAGI. This receptor was identified in a girl aged 2-10 years in good health and CMV-seropositive. This chain connects TRBV6-5 to TRBJ1-5; 9 bases line up with TRBD1. The material sequenced was PBMCs. CDR3 coding DNA: TGTGCCAGCAGGTCCGGGACAGGGTTAGGTCAGCCCCAGCATTTT. Translating it yields CASRSGTGLGQPQHF.